The T cell receptor beta chain under discussion was sequenced for a study of shared clonotypes between healthy human individuals. In the case of this clone: Its antigen is unknown. Different DNA sequences within this sample yield the same CDR3.

Measured with immunoSEQ multiplex PCR; TCRdb has only the in-frame clones, and not every one. Among 2 million to 3 million clones listed, approximately 93% were seen once. The donors, healthy adults who were HIV-negative, had experienced no recent acute infections or vaccinations. Notes on the study in general: Around 5% of naive CD4 clonotypes were shared across four donors. The diversity represented, both genetic and in exposure history, was limited by few donors.

The CDR3 has 12 amino acids. Per the germline V gene, CDR1 is MNHEY and CDR2 is SMNVEV (reference sequence). V was pared by 2 bases and J by 6 bases, with 5 bases between. This clonotype originated in a man between 18 and 29 years old in good health. Some clones in this sample may be carry-over from other donors' samples. The rearrangement joins TRBV27 to TRBJ1-5, with D maybe TRBD1 (5 bases). Source material: naive CD4+ T cells from PBMCs. The subset was: CD45RA+ positively selected. The CDR3 bases are TGTGCCAGCAGTTTAGGGGGTCAGCCCCAGCATTTT. This sequence encodes CASSLGGQPQHF.